These 21 T cell receptor beta chains originate from one sample sequenced in a study of blood T cells in healthy people across ages. Then a second PCR, running roughly 7 to 11 cycles, was carried out with a sample-barcoded 5' primer and a J-beta primer mix. Via MiXCR, TCRdb re-called the 5' RACE reads, giving one row per CDR3 protein. The table shows around 1,800,000 distinct CDR3 sequences, with 30% to 40% occurring only once. Sequencing input: blood. These receptors all come from a human donor in good health.

This clonotype was seen more than once but under ten times. The chain recombines TRBV11-2 with TRBJ1-6; 8 bases are a match to TRBD1. Germline loops: CDR1 SGHAT, CDR2 FQNNGV. This CDR3 comprises 16 residues. J lost 4 bases, V lost 6 bases, and 8 bases had no gene match. The CDR3 region is CASRNTGTGYNSPLHF. Here the CDR3 DNA reads TGTGCCAGCAGAAACACCGGGACAGGTTATAATTCACCCCTCCACTTT. Variable domain in full (rest from reference TRBV11-2 and TRBJ1-6): EAGVAQSPRYKIIEKRQSVAFWCNPISGHATLYWYQQILGQGPKLLIQFQNNGVVDDSQLPKDRFSAERLKGVDSTLKIQPAKLEDSAVYLCASRNTGTGYNSPLHFGNGTRLTVT.

This clonotype was seen more than once but under ten times. The chain employs TRBV28 and TRBJ2-1, with 13 nucleotides matching TRBD2. Trimming cost V 5 bases and J 13 bases; bases outside gene matches: 5. CDR1 is MDHEN, CDR2 SYDVKM, per germline. The CDR3 is 13 amino acids. The CDR3 DNA reads as TGTGCCAGCAGTGGGACTAGCGGGATCGGTCAGTTCTTC. It is translated as CASSGTSGIGQFF. Full variable domain (rest looked up from reference TRBV28 and TRBJ2-1): DVKVTQSSRYLVKRTGEKVFLECVQDMDHENMFWYRQDPGLGLRLIYFSYDVKMKEKGDIPEGYSVSREKKERFSLILESASTNQTSMYLCASSGTSGIGQFFGPGTRLTVL.

Only a few counts were recorded for this clonotype. The chain uses TRBV7-2 and TRBJ2-1, with TRBD2 matching 7 bases. From germline, CDR1 is SGHTA and CDR2 FQGNSA. The CDR3 is made up of 15 amino acids. The trim removed 1 base at V and 6 bases at J, leaving 6 bases unmatched. CDR3 DNA: TGTGCCAGCAGCTTAGTTGGGACTACCTTCAATGAGCAGTTCTTC. It encodes CASSLVGTTFNEQFF.

The chain links TRBV10-3 to TRBJ2-5, with TRBD1 matching 8 bases. Germline V CDR1 and CDR2: ENHRY, SYGVKD. This CDR3 is 13 amino acids long. Trimming took 6 bases from V and 11 from J; bases not matched to a gene: 11. CDR3 sequence reads: CAIRGDTGGEQYF. The CDR3 DNA is TGTGCCATCAGGGGGGATACAGGGGGAGAGCAGTACTTC.

This clonotype was picked up one time. The chain employs TRBV7-2 and TRBJ1-5; unclear D gene. Looked up from germline, CDR1 is SGHTA and CDR2 is FQGNSA. This CDR3 is built from 16 residues. Trimming removed 4 bases at V and 5 bases at J, with 18 bases between. The CDR3 coding sequence is TGTGCCAGCAGCTCGTTCGAAGGGTACATGGATCAGCCCCAGCATTTT. Encoded protein: CASSSFEGYMDQPQHF.

This chain connects TRBV20-1 to TRBJ1-2, with D unclear. Germline assignment: CDR1 DFQATT and CDR2 SNEGSKA (reference sequence). V lost 3 bases, J lost 7 bases, and 21 bases lay in between. This CDR3 spans 15 amino acids. The DNA for the CDR3 is TGCAGTGCTAGTTCCCCGGACTTGAGATTCTCTGGCTACACCTTC. Translating gives CSASSPDLRFSGYTF.

The genes are TRBV6-6 and TRBJ2-7; 7 bases agree with TRBD2. Germline CDR1 reads MNHNY; CDR2 reads SVGAGI (reference sequence). Unmatched junction bases numbered 4, after V lost 1 base and J lost 7 bases. This CDR3 is built from 13 residues. The DNA for the CDR3 is TGTGCCAGCAGTTACTGGGGAGGGCAGGAGCAGTACTTC. This sequence encodes CASSYWGGQEQYF.

The chain carries TRBV28 and TRBJ2-7, with D maybe TRBD1 (5 bases). This CDR3 is built from 14 residues. V lost 2 bases to trimming and J lost 5 bases, with 13 bases between them. Looked up from germline, CDR1 is MDHEN and CDR2 is SYDVKM. Written as DNA, the CDR3 is TGTGCCAGCAGTTTACCCGACAGACCTAACGAGCAGTACTTC. Protein: CASSLPDRPNEQYF.

This clonotype was seen only a few times. The rearrangement uses TRBV20-1 and TRBJ2-1; possibly TRBD2 for D (7 bases). CDR1 is DFQATT, CDR2 SNEGSKA, per germline (reference sequence). The CDR3 has 14 residues. Trimming removed 6 bases at V and 6 bases at J, with 18 bases between. CDR3 protein: CSAVRGGGLNEQFF. CDR3 nucleotide sequence: TGCAGTGCCGTCAGAGGGGGGGGGCTCAATGAGCAGTTCTTC.

This clonotype has only a few counts. V gene TRBV4-3 combines with J gene TRBJ1-2; 8 bases are shared with TRBD1. There are 15 residues in the CDR3. V lost 0 bases and J lost 0; bases outside the gene matches: 0. From germline, CDR1 is LGHNA and CDR2 YSLEER. The DNA for the CDR3 is TGCGCCAGCAGCCAAGAACAGGGGGCTAACTATGGCTACACCTTC. Amino acids: CASSQEQGANYGYTF.

The gene calls are TRBV29-1 and TRBJ2-6; possible D gene TRBD2, 5 bases. V was shortened by 1 base and J by 11 bases, with 9 bases between the two germline ends. The CDR3 sequence is 12 residues long. The germline gives CDR1 SQVTM, CDR2 ANQGSEA. The CDR3 DNA reads TGCAGCGTTGAAGGAGGAGGCGACGTCCTGACTTTC. Translated: CSVEGGGDVLTF.

This clonotype was seen only a few times. The genes are TRBV20-1 and TRBJ1-5; D is uncertain. V lost 6 bases and J lost 3, with 12 bases in between. Germline values: CDR1 DFQATT, CDR2 SNEGSKA (reference sequence). CDR3 length equals 13 residues. The CDR3 spells CSANTNYNQPQHF. The CDR3 DNA reads TGCAGTGCAAACACAAACTACAATCAGCCCCAGCATTTT.

The chain uses TRBV10-3 and TRBJ2-1, with a tentative D call TRBD1 (6 bases). The V gene's germline CDR1 is ENHRY and CDR2 SYGVKD. Trimming removed 10 bases from V and 1 base from J, with 17 bases in between. The length of the CDR3 is 15 residues. The CDR3 region is CATAVQGISYNEQFF. For the CDR3, the DNA is TGTGCCACCGCCGTACAGGGAATTTCCTACAATGAGCAGTTCTTC.

The chain carries TRBV6-2 or TRBV6-3 and TRBJ1-2; D gene unclear. The germline V and J ends were trimmed by 2 bases and 2 bases, with 6 bases remaining between them. The CDR3 loop spans 13 amino acids. Looked up from germline, CDR1 is MNHEY and CDR2 is SVGEGT. The CDR3 spells CASSYAQNYGYTF. The CDR3 DNA follows: TGTGCCAGCAGTTACGCACAGAACTATGGCTACACCTTC.

The V gene is TRBV6-2 or TRBV6-3, the J gene TRBJ2-1; no definite D call. The V end was cut by 7 bases, the J end by 10 bases, with 11 bases between. The CDR3 contains 11 residues. Germline assignment: CDR1 MNHEY and CDR2 SVGEGT. CDR3 protein: CASNSAFEQFF. The CDR3 nucleotides are TGTGCCAGCAATTCGGCCTTCGAGCAGTTCTTC.

V usage is TRBV9 and J usage is TRBJ1-2; unclear D gene. CDR1 and CDR2 (germline): SGDLS, YYNGEE. Trimming pared 1 base from V and 4 bases from J, leaving 8 bases between. The CDR3 covers 13 residues. The CDR3 DNA is TGTGCCAGCAGCGTATCAGAGGGCTATGGCTACACCTTC. This translates into CASSVSEGYGYTF.

This clonotype showed up just once. The CDR3 end shows no conserved phenylalanine or tryptophan, and so a read error is likely. The DNA is omitted, as the CDR3 cannot be located on it reliably, and the CDR3 follows TCRdb's listing. The chain couples TRBV5-5 to TRBJ2-5; the table calls TRBD1, which could not be checked here. Looked up from germline, CDR1 is SGHKS and CDR2 is YYEKEE (reference sequence). The CDR3 numbers 16 amino acids, ends counted. The CDR3 sequence is CASSPGTGGDGYTFGS.

V gene TRBV28 combines with J gene TRBJ2-1; 8 bases map to TRBD2. Germline V CDR1 and CDR2: MDHEN, SYDVKM. J was trimmed by 3 bases and V by 7 bases; bases with no gene match: 8. This CDR3 has 15 amino acids. The CDR3 bases are TGTGCCAGCAACCCTCTAGCGGGCGTCTACAATGAGCAGTTCTTC. This sequence encodes CASNPLAGVYNEQFF.

The chain couples TRBV6-1 to TRBJ2-5; the match to TRBD2 covers 11 bases. The CDR3 runs to 15 residues. V shed 2 bases, J shed 13 bases, and the junction held 12 bases outside the gene matches. The germline gives CDR1 MNHNS, CDR2 SASEGT. The chain's CDR3 is CASSEIAGGPYVRYF. The CDR3 coding sequence is TGTGCCAGCAGTGAAATAGCGGGGGGGCCTTATGTGCGGTACTTC.

The gene calls are TRBV2 and TRBJ2-1, with D hard to call. The CDR3 runs to 12 residues. The germline gives CDR1 SNHLY, CDR2 FYNNEI. The V end was cut by 4 bases, the J end by 14 bases, with 15 bases between. The CDR3 sequence: CASSGSAPFEFF. The DNA for the CDR3 is TGTGCCAGCAGTGGGAGTGCTCCCTTCGAGTTCTTC.

CDR3 nucleotide sequence: TGTGCCAGCAGCTCACCAACCTCCGGGACAGGGCGCTACGAGCAGTACTTC. Its translation: CASSSPTSGTGRYEQYF. The rearrangement links TRBV7-9 to TRBJ2-7; 9 bases fit TRBD1. From germline, CDR1 is SEHNR and CDR2 FQNEAQ (reference sequence). This CDR3 contains 17 residues. Trimming removed 4 bases from V and 3 bases from J; junction bases left unmatched: 13.